Included here is one T cell receptor (beta chain) sequence, with context. These data originate in a study of control samples from healthy donors and cancer patients. The CDR3 sequence is 15 residues long. V gave up 4 bases and J gave up 0 bases, with 10 bases separating them. Germline values: CDR1 SGHTA, CDR2 FQGNSA. Generated by immunoSEQ multiplex PCR, the TCRdb table keeps only in-frame clones and is missing some. The sample gives about 120,000 clones, about 87% of which show up once; roughly 3.2% is in the top ten. The chain employs TRBV7-2 and TRBJ1-3; weak D call: TRBD1 (5 bases). The source material was blood. The origin of this receptor is a man aged 40-49 years in good health. The CDR3 loop is CASSWGVSSGNTIYF. The CDR3 DNA sequence: TGTGCCAGCAGCTGGGGGGTCTCCTCTGGAAACACCATATATTTT.